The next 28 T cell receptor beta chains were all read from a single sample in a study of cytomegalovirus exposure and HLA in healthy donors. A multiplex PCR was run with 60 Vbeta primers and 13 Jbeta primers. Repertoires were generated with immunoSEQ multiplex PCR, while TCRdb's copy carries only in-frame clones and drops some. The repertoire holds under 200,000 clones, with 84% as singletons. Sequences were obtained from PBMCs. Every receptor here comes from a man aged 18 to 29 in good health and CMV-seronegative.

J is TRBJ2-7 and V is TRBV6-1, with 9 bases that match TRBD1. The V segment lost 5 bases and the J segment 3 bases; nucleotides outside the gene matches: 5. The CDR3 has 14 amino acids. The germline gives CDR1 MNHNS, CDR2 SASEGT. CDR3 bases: TGTGCCAGCAGTATTACAGGGGGCAGCTACGAGCAGTACTTC. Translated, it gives CASSITGGSYEQYF.

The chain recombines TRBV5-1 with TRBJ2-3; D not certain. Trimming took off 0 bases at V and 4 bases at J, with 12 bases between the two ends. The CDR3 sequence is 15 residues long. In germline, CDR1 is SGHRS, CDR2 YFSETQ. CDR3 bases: TGCGCCAGCAGCTTGGTCCGGCGGCCAGCAGATACGCAGTATTTT. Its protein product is CASSLVRRPADTQYF. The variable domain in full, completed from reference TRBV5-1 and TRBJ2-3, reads KAGVTQTPRYLIKTRGQQVTLSCSPISGHRSVSWYQQTPGQGLQFLFEYFSETQRNKGNFPGRFSGRQFSNSRSEMNVSTLELGDSALYLCASSLVRRPADTQYFGPGTRLTVL.

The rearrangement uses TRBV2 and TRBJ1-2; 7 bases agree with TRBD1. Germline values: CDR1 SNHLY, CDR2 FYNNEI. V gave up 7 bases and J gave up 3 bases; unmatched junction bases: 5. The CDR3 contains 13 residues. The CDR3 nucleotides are TGTGCCAGCACCCAGGGGGTATACTATGGCTACACCTTC. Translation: CASTQGVYYGYTF.

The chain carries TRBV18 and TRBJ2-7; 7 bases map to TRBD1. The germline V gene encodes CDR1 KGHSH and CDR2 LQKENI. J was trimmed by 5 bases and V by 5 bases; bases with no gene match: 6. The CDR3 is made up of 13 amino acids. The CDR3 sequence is CASSEGARDEQYF. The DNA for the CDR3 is TGTGCCAGCTCAGAGGGGGCGCGCGACGAGCAGTACTTC.

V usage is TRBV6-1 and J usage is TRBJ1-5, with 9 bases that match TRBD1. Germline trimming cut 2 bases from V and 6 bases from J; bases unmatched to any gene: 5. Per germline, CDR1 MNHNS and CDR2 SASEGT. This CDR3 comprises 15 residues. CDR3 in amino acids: CASSEFYRGLQPQHF. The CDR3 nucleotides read TGTGCCAGCAGTGAATTTTACAGGGGGCTTCAGCCCCAGCATTTT.

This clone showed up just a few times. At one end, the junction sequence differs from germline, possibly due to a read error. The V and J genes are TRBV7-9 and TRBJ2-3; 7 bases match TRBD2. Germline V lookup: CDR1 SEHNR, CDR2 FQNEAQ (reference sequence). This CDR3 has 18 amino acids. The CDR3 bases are TGTTCCAGCAGCTTAGGGGCTAGCGGAACTCCTAGCACAGATACGCAGTATTTT. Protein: CSSSLGASGTPSTDTQYF.

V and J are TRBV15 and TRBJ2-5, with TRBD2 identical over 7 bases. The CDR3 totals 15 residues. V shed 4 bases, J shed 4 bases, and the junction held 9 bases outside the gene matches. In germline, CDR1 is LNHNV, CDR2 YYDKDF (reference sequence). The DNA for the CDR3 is TGTGCCACCAGCAAGACTAGCCCCTCTGGAGAGACCCAGTACTTC. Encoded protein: CATSKTSPSGETQYF.

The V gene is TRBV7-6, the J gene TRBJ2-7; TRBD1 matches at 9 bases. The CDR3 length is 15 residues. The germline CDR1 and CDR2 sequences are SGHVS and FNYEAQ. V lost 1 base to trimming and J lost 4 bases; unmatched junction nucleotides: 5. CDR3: CASSLGYGQGYEQYF. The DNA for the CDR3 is TGTGCCAGCAGCTTAGGGTATGGACAGGGGTACGAGCAGTACTTC.

CDR3 in amino acids: CASSGQGNYGYTF. The CDR3 DNA reads as TGTGCCAGCAGCGGACAGGGCAACTATGGCTACACCTTC. This chain joins TRBV7-2 and TRBJ1-2; 8 bases are shared with TRBD1. This CDR3 has 13 amino acids. Germline loops: CDR1 SGHTA, CDR2 FQGNSA. Trimming cost V 5 bases and J 2 bases; bases outside gene matches: 1.

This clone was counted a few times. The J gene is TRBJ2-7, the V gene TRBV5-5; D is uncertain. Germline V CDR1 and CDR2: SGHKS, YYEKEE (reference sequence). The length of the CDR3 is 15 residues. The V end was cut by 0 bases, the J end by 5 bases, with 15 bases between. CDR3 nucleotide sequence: TGTGCCAGCAGCTTGGGCGCCCCCGCGGCCCACGAGCAGTACTTC. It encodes CASSLGAPAAHEQYF.

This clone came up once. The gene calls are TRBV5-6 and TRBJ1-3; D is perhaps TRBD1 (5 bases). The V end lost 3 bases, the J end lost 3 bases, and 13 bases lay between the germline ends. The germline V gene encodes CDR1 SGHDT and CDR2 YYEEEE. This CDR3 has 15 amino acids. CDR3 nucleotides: TGTGCCAGCAGCTCTAGGGGTTTCGTTGGAAACACCATATATTTT. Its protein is CASSSRGFVGNTIYF.

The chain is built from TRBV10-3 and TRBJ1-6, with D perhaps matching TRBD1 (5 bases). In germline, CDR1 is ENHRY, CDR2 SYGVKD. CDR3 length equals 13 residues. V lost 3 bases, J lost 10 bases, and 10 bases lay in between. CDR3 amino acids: CAISDVQGSPLHF. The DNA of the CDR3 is TGTGCCATCAGTGACGTCCAGGGCTCACCCCTCCACTTT.

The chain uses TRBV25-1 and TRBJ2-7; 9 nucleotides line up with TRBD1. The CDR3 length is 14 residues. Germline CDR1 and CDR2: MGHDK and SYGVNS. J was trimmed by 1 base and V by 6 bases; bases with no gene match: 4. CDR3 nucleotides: TGTGCCAGCAGCGAAGACAGGGGGTCCTACGAGCAGTACTTC. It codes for CASSEDRGSYEQYF.

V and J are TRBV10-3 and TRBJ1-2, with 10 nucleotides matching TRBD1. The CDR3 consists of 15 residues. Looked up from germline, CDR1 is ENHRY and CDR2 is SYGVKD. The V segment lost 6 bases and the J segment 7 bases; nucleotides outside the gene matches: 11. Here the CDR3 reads CAIRATGQGISGYTF. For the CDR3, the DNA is TGTGCCATCAGGGCCACGGGACAGGGGATCTCTGGCTACACCTTC.

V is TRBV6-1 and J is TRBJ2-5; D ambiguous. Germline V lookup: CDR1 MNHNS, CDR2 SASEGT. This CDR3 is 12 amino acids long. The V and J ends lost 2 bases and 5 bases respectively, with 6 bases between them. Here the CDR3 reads CASSETRETQYF. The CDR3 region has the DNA TGTGCCAGCAGTGAAACGAGGGAGACCCAGTACTTC.

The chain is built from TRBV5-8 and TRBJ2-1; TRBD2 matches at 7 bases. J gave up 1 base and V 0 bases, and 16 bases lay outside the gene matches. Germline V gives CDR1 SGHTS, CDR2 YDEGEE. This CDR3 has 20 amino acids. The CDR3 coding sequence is TGTGCCAGCAGCTTGGCCAGCGGGATTCTCCTAGTGGGGTCCTACAATGAGCAGTTCTTC. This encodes CASSLASGILLVGSYNEQFF.

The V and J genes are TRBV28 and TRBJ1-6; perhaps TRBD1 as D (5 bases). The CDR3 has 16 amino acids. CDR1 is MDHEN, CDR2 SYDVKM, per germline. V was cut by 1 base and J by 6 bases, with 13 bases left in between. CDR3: CASSLFRTSFNSPLHF. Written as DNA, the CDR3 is TGTGCCAGCAGTTTATTTCGGACATCGTTTAATTCACCCCTCCACTTT.

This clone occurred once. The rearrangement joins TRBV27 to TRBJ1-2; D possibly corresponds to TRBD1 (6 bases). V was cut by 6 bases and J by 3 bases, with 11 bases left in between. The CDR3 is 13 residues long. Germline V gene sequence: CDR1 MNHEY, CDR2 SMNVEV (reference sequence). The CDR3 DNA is TGTGCCAGCAGGGCGGACAGCGACTATGGCTACACCTTC. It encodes CASRADSDYGYTF.

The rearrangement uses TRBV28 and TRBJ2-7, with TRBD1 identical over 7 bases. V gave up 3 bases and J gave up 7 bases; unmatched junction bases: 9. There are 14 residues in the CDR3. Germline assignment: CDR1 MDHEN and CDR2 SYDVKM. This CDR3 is CASSFWDRPREQYF. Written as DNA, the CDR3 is TGTGCCAGCAGTTTCTGGGACAGACCACGGGAGCAGTACTTC.

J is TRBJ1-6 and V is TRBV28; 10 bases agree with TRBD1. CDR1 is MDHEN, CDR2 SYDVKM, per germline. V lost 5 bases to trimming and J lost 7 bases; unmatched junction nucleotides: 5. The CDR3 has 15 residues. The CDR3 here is CASSGTGDWNSPLHF. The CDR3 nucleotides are TGTGCCAGCAGTGGGACAGGGGATTGGAATTCACCCCTCCACTTT.

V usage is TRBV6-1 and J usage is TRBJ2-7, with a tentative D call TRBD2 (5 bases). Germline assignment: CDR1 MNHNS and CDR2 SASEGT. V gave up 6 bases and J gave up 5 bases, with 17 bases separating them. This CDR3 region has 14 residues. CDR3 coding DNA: TGTGCCAGCAGCGAACGACGCCGGGATGACGAGCAGTACTTC. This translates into CASSERRRDDEQYF.

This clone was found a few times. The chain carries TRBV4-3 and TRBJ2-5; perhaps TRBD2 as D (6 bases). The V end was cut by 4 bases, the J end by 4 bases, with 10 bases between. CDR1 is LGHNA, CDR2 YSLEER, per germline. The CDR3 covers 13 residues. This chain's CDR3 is CASSLRRGETQYF. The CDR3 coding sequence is TGCGCCAGCAGCCTCCGGCGGGGAGAGACCCAGTACTTC.

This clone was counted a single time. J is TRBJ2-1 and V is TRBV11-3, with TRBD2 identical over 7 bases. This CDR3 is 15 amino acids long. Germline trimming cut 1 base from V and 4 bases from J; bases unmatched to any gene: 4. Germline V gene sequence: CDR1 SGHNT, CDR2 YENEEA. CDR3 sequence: CASSLGGSVYNEQFF. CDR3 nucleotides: TGTGCCAGCAGCTTAGGCGGGAGCGTTTACAATGAGCAGTTCTTC.

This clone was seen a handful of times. The CDR3 sequence is CASSLGAFYEQYF. The CDR3 nucleotides are TGTGCCAGCAGCTTAGGGGCTTTCTACGAGCAGTACTTC. This sequence joins TRBV7-9 and TRBJ2-7; D unclear. The germline gives CDR1 SEHNR, CDR2 FQNEAQ (reference sequence). Trimming pared 1 base from V and 3 bases from J, leaving 7 bases between. The CDR3 contains 13 residues. The full variable domain, in which reference TRBV7-9 and TRBJ2-7 provide the parts outside the CDR3, is DTGVSQNPRHKITKRGQNVTFRCDPISEHNRLYWYRQTLGQGPEFLTYFQNEAQLEKSRLLSDRFSAERPKGSFSTLEIQRTEQGDSAMYLCASSLGAFYEQYFGPGTRLTVT.

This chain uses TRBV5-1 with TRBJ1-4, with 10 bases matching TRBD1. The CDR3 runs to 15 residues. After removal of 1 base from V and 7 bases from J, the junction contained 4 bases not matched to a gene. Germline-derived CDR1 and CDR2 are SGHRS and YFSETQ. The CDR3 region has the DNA TGCGCCAGCAGCTTGACTGGGGACAGGGGTGAAAAACTGTTTTTT. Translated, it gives CASSLTGDRGEKLFF.

CDR3 sequence: CASSLAGDEQYF. DNA of the CDR3: TGTGCCAGCAGCTTGGCGGGAGACGAGCAGTACTTC. The rearrangement uses TRBV5-4 and TRBJ2-7, with D maybe TRBD2 (6 bases). Germline V lookup: CDR1 SGHNT, CDR2 YYREEE (reference sequence). V lost 0 bases to trimming and J lost 5 bases, with 6 bases between them. This CDR3 is built from 12 residues.

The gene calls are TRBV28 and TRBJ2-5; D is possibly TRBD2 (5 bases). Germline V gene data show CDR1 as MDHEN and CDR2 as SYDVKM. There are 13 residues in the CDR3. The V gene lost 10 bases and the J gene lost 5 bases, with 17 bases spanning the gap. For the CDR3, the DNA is TGTGCCACCCGGACTCCCGGGGAGGAGACCCAGTACTTC. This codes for CATRTPGEETQYF. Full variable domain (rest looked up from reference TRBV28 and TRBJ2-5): DVKVTQSSRYLVKRTGEKVFLECVQDMDHENMFWYRQDPGLGLRLIYFSYDVKMKEKGDIPEGYSVSREKKERFSLILESASTNQTSMYLCATRTPGEETQYFGPGTRLLVL.

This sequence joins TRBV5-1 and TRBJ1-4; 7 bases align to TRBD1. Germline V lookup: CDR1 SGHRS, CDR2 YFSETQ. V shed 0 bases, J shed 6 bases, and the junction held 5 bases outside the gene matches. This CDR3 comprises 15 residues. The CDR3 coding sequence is TGCGCCAGCAGCTTGGAACAGGGGTCGGATGAAAAACTGTTTTTT. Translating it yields CASSLEQGSDEKLFF.